These T cell receptor beta chains were read from a single sample in a study of T cells after yellow fever vaccination. MiXCR, run by TCRdb on the 5' RACE reads, gives a single entry per CDR3 protein. Seen here are 250,000 or so distinct CDR3 sequences, 3.6% observed once, and the top ten hold under 20%. The sample was PBMCs, taken 15 days after the yellow fever booster vaccination. The receptors shown here come from a man between 18 and 35 years old who received the YFV17D yellow fever vaccine. Each CDR3 is given with its conserved first and last residue. D genes are given only for firm matches. The size of a clone is reported for some rows only, either as once, few or many, or as a class for expanded clones.

size | J | D | V | CDR3 | DNA
many | TRBJ1-2 | NA | TRBV11-2 | CASSLGPYGYTF | TGTGCCAGCAGCTTAGGGCCCTATGGCTACACCTTC
many | TRBJ2-1 | NA | TRBV15 | CATSSRYYGEQFF | TGTGCCACCAGCAGTCGTTATTACGGTGAGCAGTTCTTC
many | TRBJ2-7 | TRBD1 | TRBV4-3 | CASSQDGGQDEQYF | TGCGCCAGCAGCCAAGATGGGGGACAGGACGAGCAGTACTTC
many | TRBJ1-2 | TRBD1 | TRBV5-5 | CASSLTDRGYGYTF | TGTGCCAGCAGCTTAACGGACAGGGGTTATGGCTACACCTTC
many | TRBJ1-4 | NA | TRBV7-9 | CASSLADGSNEKLFF | TGTGCCAGCAGCTTAGCGGACGGGTCTAATGAAAAACTGTTTTTT
many | TRBJ2-2 | NA | TRBV6-5 | CASRASAANTGELFF | TGTGCCAGCAGAGCCTCGGCCGCGAACACCGGGGAGCTGTTTTTT
NA | TRBJ1-1 | NA | TRBV20-1 | CSAPRGQLNTEAFF | TGCAGTGCCCCCCGTGGACAGCTCAACACTGAAGCTTTCTTT
many | TRBJ2-5 | TRBD2 | TRBV5-1 | CASSLVGTSGRQETQYF | TGCGCCAGCAGCTTGGTTGGGACTAGCGGGCGCCAAGAGACCCAGTACTTC
many | TRBJ2-7 | NA | TRBV6-2/TRBV6-3 | CASSRGTGLSYEQYF | TGTGCCAGCAGCCGGGGGACCGGGTTATCCTACGAGCAGTACTTC
many | TRBJ2-3 | NA | TRBV20-1 | CSPRGGDTDTQYF | TGCAGCCCGCGAGGGGGGGACACAGATACGCAGTATTTT
few | TRBJ2-3 | TRBD1 | TRBV19 | CASSIVDRGPDTQYF | TGTGCCAGTAGTATCGTCGACAGGGGGCCGGATACGCAGTATTTT
many | TRBJ2-6 | NA | TRBV6-1 | CAGSRGPRDSGANVLTF | TGTGCCGGGTCGAGGGGCCCCCGAGACTCTGGGGCCAACGTCCTGACTTTC
few | TRBJ2-3 | NA | TRBV19 | CASTPGYNTDTQYF | TGTGCCAGTACCCCGGGATATAACACAGATACGCAGTATTTT
many | TRBJ1-2 | NA | TRBV6-2/TRBV6-3 | CASSSTAHGYTF | TGTGCCAGCAGTTCGACGGCACATGGCTACACCTTC
many | TRBJ2-1 | NA | TRBV7-8 | CASSLAIYNEQFF | TGTGCCAGCAGCTTAGCGATCTACAATGAGCAGTTCTTC
many | TRBJ1-2 | TRBD1 | TRBV24-1 | CATSDGGTGGTNYGYTF | TGTGCCACCAGTGATGGCGGGACAGGGGGTACTAACTATGGCTACACCTTC
NA | TRBJ2-2 | NA | TRBV7-9 | CASSTHRPNTGELFF | TGTGCCAGCAGCACCCACCGGCCGAACACCGGGGAGCTGTTTTTT
NA | TRBJ2-6 | NA | TRBV5-5 | CASSLRADSGAYVLTF | TGTGCCAGCAGCTTGAGAGCAGACTCTGGGGCCTACGTCCTGACTTTC
NA | TRBJ2-1 | NA | TRBV5-6 | CASSDAGSYNEQFF | TGTGCCAGCAGCGACGCCGGCTCCTACAATGAGCAGTTCTTC
many | TRBJ2-2 | NA | TRBV4-2 | CASRLGLGAGELFF | TGTGCCAGCCGGCTGGGCTTAGGGGCCGGGGAGCTGTTTTTT
many | TRBJ2-7 | NA | TRBV3-1 | CASSQELALAYEQYF | TGTGCCAGCAGCCAAGAGCTAGCGCTAGCCTACGAGCAGTACTTC
many | TRBJ2-7 | TRBD1 | TRBV7-6 | CASSLAGTGDYEQYF | TGTGCCAGCAGCTTAGCGGGGACAGGGGATTACGAGCAGTACTTC
few | TRBJ1-2 | TRBD1 | TRBV2 | CASRDRSMEGYTF | TGTGCCAGCCGGGACAGATCTATGGAAGGCTACACCTTC
many | TRBJ2-7 | TRBD1 | TRBV6-1 | CASTKTGMPYEQYF | TGTGCCAGCACCAAGACAGGGATGCCCTACGAGCAGTACTTC
many | TRBJ1-1 | NA | TRBV11-1 | CASSYRWNTEAFF | TGTGCCAGCAGCTACCGCTGGAACACTGAAGCTTTCTTT
many | TRBJ2-1 | TRBD1 | TRBV12-3/TRBV12-4 | CASSRTGTGIGVENHEQFF | TGTGCCAGCAGTCGGACCGGGACAGGGATTGGAGTCGAAAACCATGAGCAGTTCTTC
many | TRBJ1-4 | NA | TRBV6-2/TRBV6-3 | CASSYPGSGNEKLFF | TGTGCCAGCAGTTACCCAGGGTCGGGTAATGAAAAACTGTTTTTT
many | TRBJ1-4 | NA | TRBV6-5 | CASSYGGGEKLFF | TGTGCCAGCAGTTACGGTGGGGGTGAAAAACTGTTTTTT
many | TRBJ2-4 | NA | TRBV29-1 | CSALQGAKNIQYF | TGCAGCGCCTTACAGGGAGCCAAAAACATTCAGTACTTC
many | TRBJ2-3 | TRBD1 | TRBV5-1 | CASRERGTGSFRADTQYF | TGCGCCAGCAGAGAGAGGGGGACAGGGAGCTTCAGGGCAGATACGCAGTATTTT
many | TRBJ2-2 | NA | TRBV12-3/TRBV12-4 | CASSPRENTGELFF | TGTGCCAGCAGTCCCAGGGAGAACACCGGGGAGCTGTTTTTT
many | TRBJ2-1 | NA | TRBV5-1 | CASSFGQTSPARQFF | TGCGCCAGCAGCTTCGGACAGACTAGCCCTGCTAGGCAGTTCTTC